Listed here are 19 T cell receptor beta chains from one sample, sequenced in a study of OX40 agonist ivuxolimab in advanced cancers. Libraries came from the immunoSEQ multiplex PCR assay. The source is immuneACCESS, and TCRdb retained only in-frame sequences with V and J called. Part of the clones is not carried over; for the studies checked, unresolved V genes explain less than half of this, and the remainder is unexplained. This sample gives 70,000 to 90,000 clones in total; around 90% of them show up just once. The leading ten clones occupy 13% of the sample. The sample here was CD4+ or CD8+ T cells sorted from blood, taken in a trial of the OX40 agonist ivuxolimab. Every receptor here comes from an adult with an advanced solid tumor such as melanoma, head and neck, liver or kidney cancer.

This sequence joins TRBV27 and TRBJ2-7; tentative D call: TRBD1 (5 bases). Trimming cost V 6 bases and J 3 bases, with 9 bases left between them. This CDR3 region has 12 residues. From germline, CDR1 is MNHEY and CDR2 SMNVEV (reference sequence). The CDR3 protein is CASSDSNYEQYF. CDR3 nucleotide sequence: TGTGCCAGCAGCGACAGCAACTACGAGCAGTACTTC.

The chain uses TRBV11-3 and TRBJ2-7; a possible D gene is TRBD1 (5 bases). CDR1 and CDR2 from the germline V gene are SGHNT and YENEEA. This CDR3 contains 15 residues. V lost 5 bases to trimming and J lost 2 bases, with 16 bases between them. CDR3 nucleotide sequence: TGTGCCAGCAGCCTAGGGGAATCCCTCGCCTACGAGCAGTACTTC. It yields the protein CASSLGESLAYEQYF.

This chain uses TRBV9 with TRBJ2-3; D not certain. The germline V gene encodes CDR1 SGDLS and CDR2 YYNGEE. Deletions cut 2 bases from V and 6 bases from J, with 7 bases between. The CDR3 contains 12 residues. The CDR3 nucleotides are TGTGCCAGCAGCGTGAGTGTTGATACGCAGTATTTT. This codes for CASSVSVDTQYF.

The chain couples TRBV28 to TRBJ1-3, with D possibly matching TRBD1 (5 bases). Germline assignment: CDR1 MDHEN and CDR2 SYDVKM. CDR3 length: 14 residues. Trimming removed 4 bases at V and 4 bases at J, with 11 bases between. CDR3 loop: CASSSHGTGNTIYF. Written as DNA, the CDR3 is TGTGCCAGCAGTTCCCACGGGACGGGAAACACCATATATTTT.

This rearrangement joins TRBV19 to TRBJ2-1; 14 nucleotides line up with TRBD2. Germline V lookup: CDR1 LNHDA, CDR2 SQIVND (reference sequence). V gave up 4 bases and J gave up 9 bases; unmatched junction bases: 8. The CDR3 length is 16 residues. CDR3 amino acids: CASSTYGTSGSSEQFF. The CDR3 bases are TGTGCCAGTAGTACATACGGGACTAGCGGGAGTAGTGAGCAGTTCTTC.

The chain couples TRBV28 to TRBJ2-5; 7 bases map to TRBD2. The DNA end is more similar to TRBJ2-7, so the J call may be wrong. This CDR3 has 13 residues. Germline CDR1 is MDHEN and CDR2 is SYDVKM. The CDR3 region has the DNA TGTGCCAGCAGTCTTGGGACTATTGACGAGCAGTACTTC. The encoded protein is CASSLGTIDEQYF.

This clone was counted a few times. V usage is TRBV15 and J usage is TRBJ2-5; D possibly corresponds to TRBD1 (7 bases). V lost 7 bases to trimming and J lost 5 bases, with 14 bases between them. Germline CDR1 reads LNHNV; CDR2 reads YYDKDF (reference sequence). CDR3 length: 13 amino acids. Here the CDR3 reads CATTQTGRETQYF. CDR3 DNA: TGTGCCACCACCCAGACAGGGAGGGAGACCCAGTACTTC.

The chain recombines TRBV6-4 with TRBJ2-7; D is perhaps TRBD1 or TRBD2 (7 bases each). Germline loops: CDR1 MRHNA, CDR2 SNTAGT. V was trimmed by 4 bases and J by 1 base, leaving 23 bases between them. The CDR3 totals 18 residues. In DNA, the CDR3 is TGTGCCAGCAGTGCCCCTGGGGGGGGGACAGCCTCATCCTACGAGCAGTACTTC. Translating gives CASSAPGGGTASSYEQYF.

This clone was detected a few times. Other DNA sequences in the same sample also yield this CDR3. The CDR3 sequence: CASSQGYEQYF. The DNA of the CDR3 is TGTGCCAGCAGTCAGGGTTACGAGCAGTACTTC. The rearrangement joins TRBV27 to TRBJ2-7, with D possibly being TRBD1 (5 bases). The CDR3 has 11 residues. V was cut by 5 bases and J by 4 bases, with 6 bases left in between. Germline V CDR1 and CDR2: MNHEY, SMNVEV (reference sequence).

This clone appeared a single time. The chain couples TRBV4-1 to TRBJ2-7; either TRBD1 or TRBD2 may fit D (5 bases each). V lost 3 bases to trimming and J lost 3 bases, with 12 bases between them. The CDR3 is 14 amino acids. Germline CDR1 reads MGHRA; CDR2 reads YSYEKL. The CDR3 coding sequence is TGCGCCAGCAGCCACGGGGCAGACGGCTACGAGCAGTACTTC. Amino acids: CASSHGADGYEQYF.

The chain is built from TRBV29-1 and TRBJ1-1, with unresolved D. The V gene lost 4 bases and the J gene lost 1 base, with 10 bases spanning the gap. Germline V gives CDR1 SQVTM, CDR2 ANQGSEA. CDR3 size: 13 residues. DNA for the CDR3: TGCAGCGTTGTCGCAACAGCGAACACTGAAGCTTTCTTT. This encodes CSVVATANTEAFF.

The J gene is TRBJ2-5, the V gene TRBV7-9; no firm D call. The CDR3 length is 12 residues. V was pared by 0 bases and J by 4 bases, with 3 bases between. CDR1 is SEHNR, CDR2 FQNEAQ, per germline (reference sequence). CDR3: CASSLAGETQYF. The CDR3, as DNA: TGTGCCAGCAGCTTAGCGGGAGAGACCCAGTACTTC.

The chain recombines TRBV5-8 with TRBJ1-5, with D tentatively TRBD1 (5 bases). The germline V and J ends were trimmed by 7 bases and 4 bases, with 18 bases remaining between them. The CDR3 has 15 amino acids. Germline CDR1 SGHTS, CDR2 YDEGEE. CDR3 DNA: TGTGCCAGCCCACGGACAAAGGGTTTTAATCAGCCCCAGCATTTT. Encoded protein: CASPRTKGFNQPQHF.

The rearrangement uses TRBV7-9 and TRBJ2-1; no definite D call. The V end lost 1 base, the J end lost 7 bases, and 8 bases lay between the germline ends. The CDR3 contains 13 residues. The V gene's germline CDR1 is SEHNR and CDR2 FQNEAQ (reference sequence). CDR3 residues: CASSLGAENEQFF. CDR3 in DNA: TGTGCCAGCAGCTTAGGGGCCGAGAATGAGCAGTTCTTC.

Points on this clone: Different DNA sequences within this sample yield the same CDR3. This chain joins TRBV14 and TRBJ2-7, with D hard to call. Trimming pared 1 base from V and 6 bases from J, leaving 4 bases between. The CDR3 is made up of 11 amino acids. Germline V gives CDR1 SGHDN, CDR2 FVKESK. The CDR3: CASSQGGEQYF. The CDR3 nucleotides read TGTGCCAGCAGCCAAGGAGGCGAGCAGTACTTC.

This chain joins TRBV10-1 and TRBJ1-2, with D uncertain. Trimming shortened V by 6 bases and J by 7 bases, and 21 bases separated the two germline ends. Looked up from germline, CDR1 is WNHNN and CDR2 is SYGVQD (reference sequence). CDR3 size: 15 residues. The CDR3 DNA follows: TGCGCCAGCAGGGAGACGTCGAGCAGGACCCGTGGCTACACCTTC. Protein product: CASRETSSRTRGYTF.

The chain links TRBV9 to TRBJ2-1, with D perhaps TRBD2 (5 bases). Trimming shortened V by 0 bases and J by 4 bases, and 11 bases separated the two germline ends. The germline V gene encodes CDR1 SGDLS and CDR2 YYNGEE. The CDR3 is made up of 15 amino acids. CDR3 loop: CASSVDLAAYNEQFF. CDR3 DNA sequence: TGTGCCAGCAGCGTAGACCTAGCAGCATACAATGAGCAGTTCTTC.

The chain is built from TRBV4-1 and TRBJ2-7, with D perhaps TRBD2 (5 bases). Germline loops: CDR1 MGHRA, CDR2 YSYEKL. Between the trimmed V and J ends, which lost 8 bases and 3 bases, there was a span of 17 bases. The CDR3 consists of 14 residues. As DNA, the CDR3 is TGCGCCAGCGGGGAGAGAATGGGCAACTACGAGCAGTACTTC. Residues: CASGERMGNYEQYF.

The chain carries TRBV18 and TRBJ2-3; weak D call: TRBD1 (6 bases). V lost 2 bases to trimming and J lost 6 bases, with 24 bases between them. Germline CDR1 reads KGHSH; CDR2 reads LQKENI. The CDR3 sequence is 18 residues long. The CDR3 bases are TGTGCCAGCTCACCAGTTACAGGGACATCCGCGGCCACGGATACGCAGTATTTT. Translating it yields CASSPVTGTSAATDTQYF.